This record covers a single T cell receptor beta chain. Its cognate antigen is unknown. The germline V gene has CDR1 SGHRS and CDR2 YFSETQ. Trimming removed 4 bases at V and 3 bases at J, with 16 bases between. The CDR3 contains 15 residues. These data belong to a study of chemoradiotherapy in HPV16-positive cancers. The table came from immunoSEQ multiplex PCR; TCRdb's copy has only in-frame clones and leaves some out. The profile shows 2,000 to 2,500 clones, roughly nine tenths of them singletons. Study conclusions and caveats: Non-HPV-specific T cells did not expand in tumors during treatment, whereas candidate HPV-specific clones and E7-related motifs did.

The chain recombines TRBV5-1 with TRBJ2-5, with TRBD2 as a possible D gene (5 bases). The sample in question was tumor tissue, obtained from a patient who underwent chemoradiotherapy. This TCR was sampled from a human donor with HPV-associated anogenital cancer. In DNA form, the CDR3 reads TGCGCCAGCAGCCCGAGAGGGCCCTGGGAAGAGACCCAGTACTTC. It is translated as CASSPRGPWEETQYF.